This T cell receptor (beta chain) was sequenced during a study of human T cells and chemical hapten exposure. This clonotype occurred many times. Specified time point: patch test 1, 2 weeks after DPC sensitization. The treatment was: therapeutic diphenylcyclopropenone sensitization with weekly scalp DPC. Study processing details: Sequenced samples showed a median of around 96,000 TCRs each, with counts running from about 20,000 to 690,000. TCRdb re-derived calls from the RACE reads in MiXCR, one entry per CDR3 protein. Here the V and J calls rest on TCRdb's processing, not on the authors' analysis. Of roughly 120,000 distinct CDR3 sequences listed, 12% are singletons. V was clipped by 2 bases and J by 0 bases; unmatched bases: 6. The CDR3 length is 16 residues. CDR1 is MNHEY, CDR2 SVGAGI, per germline.

This TCR was recovered from a woman aged 45 to 65 with alopecia areata. Some clones in this sample may be carry-over from other donors' samples. This sequence joins TRBV6-5 and TRBJ1-1, with 7 positions matching TRBD1. The source was whole blood, collected in connection with sensitization to the hapten diphenylcyclopropenone (DPC). The DNA for the CDR3 is TGTGCCAGCAGTTACGGACAGGTGATGATGAACACTGAAGCTTTCTTT. Its protein product is CASSYGQVMMNTEAFF.